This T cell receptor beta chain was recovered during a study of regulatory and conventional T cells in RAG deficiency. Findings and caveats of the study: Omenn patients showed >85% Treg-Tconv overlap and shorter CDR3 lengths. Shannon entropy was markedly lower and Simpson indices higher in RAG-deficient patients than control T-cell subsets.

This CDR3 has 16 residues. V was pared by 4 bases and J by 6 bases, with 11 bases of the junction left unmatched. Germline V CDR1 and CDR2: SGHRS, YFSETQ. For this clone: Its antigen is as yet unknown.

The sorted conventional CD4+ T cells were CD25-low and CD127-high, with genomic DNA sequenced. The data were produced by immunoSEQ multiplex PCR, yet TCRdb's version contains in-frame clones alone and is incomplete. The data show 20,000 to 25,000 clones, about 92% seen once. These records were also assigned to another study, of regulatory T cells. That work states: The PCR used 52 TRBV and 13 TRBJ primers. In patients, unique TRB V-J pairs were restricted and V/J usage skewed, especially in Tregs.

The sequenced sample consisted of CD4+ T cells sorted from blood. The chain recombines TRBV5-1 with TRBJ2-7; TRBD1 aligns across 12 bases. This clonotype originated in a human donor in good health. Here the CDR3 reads CASSPSGTGGAGEQYF. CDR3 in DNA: TGCGCCAGCAGCCCCTCCGGGACAGGGGGCGCAGGCGAGCAGTACTTC.